This T cell receptor (beta chain) is drawn from a study of T-cell memory formation after mild COVID-19 (dated by TCRdb to about 2021). For the wider study: TCR sequence clusters from the two donors were largely donor specific. Longitudinal TCRalpha and TCRbeta repertoire sequencing tracked T-cell clones expanding and contracting after mild COVID-19 in a couple of donors. Two young, previously healthy adult volunteers made up the cohort, one male and one female.

In regard to this clonotype: Its antigen is currently not known. Nothing much larger sits one base from this clone, and base qualities are not available.

Reading the germline V gene gives CDR1 SGHAT and CDR2 FQNNGV. The CDR3 holds 18 amino acids from the cysteine to the phenylalanine. Only the CDR3 part of the read is kept: 54 bases, read in frame from the first base. The junction shows trimming of 5 bases on V and 3 bases on J, and the gene matches do not reach 16 bases of it. PBMCs were isolated by Ficoll-Paque density gradient centrifugation. Instrument on record: Illumina NovaSeq 6000. Using 5'RACE with constant-segment primers, TCRalpha and TCRbeta cDNA libraries were constructed, with sample barcodes and unique molecular identifiers added in the process. RNA was extracted from every sample with Trizol reagent. Libraries were amplified in two PCR steps, with a second sample barcode and Illumina TruSeq adapters added in the second step. Sequencing of libraries was performed on an Illumina NovaSeq with 2 x 150 bp paired-end reads. In the paper's pipeline: Demultiplexing of reads and collapsing into UMI-guided consensus sequences were performed with migec v1.2.7. With mixcr v2.1.11, UMI consensuses were aligned to TRA and TRB V and J templates and assembled into clonotypes. Clonotypes were classified as expanded or contracted when called significant by both edgeR and NoisET, with noise models trained on biological replicates. For edgeR calls, a false discovery rate-adjusted p below 0.01 and a log2 fold-change threshold of 1 were applied. As an exploratory analysis of dynamics, PCA with hierarchical clustering was applied to max-normalized trajectories of the 1000 most abundant clonotypes. The CD4 or CD8 phenotype of responding clones was assigned using the separately sequenced CD4+ and CD8+ repertoires. The public reads were reanalyzed by TCRdb: fastp trimming at Q25, MiXCR alignment, in-frame beta chains only. One record per CDR3 amino acid sequence lists the most common genes and DNA. It is TCRdb's table, rather than the study itself, that gives the V and J calls and clone size. For this sample there are 200,000 to 250,000 distinct CDR3 sequences; approximately 10% appear just once. The ten largest clones take up 3.5% to 4% of the sample.

What the work shows at the level of the full study, not this receptor alone: Only a couple of mild cases were covered in the study, and larger cohorts including severe cases with pre-infection samples were considered necessary. Some responding clones were detected in pre-infection memory, suggesting pre-existing cross-reactive memory T cells joined the SARS-CoV-2 response. Clones contracting from day 15 to 85 had balanced CD4/CD8 phenotypes, while a second wave expanding from day 15 to 37 was biased towards CD4+. Contracting CD4+ clones turned up mainly in the CM and EM memory subsets, whereas EMRA was where CD8+ clones were enriched. The second-wave clones that peaked on day 37 were not confirmed to be SARS-CoV-2 specific.

The rearrangement joined TRBV11-2 to TRBJ2-3; 8 nucleotides in the junction match TRBD2. The TCR sequence derives from a man in his late teens or twenties who had mild COVID-19 (a few samples of this study predate the infection). The sample titles of this study are shuffled in the database, so cell type and time point are left out; the donor was told from shared clones. Material for sequencing was PBMCs or a T cell subset sorted from them (not recorded which). The CDR3 is CASSVKPERGISTDTQYF. The DNA is TGTGCCAGCAGCGTTAAGCCCGAGCGGGGGATTAGTACAGATACGCAGTATTTT. Reference TRBV11-2 and TRBJ2-3 genes cover what lies past the CDR3, so the full variable domain is EAGVAQSPRYKIIEKRQSVAFWCNPISGHATLYWYQQILGQGPKLLIQFQNNGVVDDSQLPKDRFSAERLKGVDSTLKIQPAKLEDSAVYLCASSVKPERGISTDTQYFGPGTRLTVL.